These T cell receptor beta chains were read from a single sample in a study of cytomegalovirus exposure and HLA in healthy donors. Sequencing used immunoSEQ multiplex PCR; TCRdb keeps in-frame clones, though not all of them. The data contain some 170,000 clones, 70% to 75% of them singletons. Material for sequencing was PBMCs. These receptor sequences come from a man between 18 and 35 years old in good health and CMV-seropositive. CDR3s include the opening cysteine and the closing phenylalanine or tryptophan. A D gene is named only where the DNA matches it firmly. A row's size may be missing; if present it is once, few, many or a size class.

d_gene	v_gene	j_gene	abundance	CDR3aa	CDR3nt
.	TRBV13	TRBJ2-1	.	CASSLGGSYNEQFF	TGTGCCAGCAGCTTAGGCGGGTCCTACAATGAGCAGTTCTTC
TRBD2	TRBV29-1	TRBJ2-5	.	CSVEDPGLAVETQYF	TGCAGCGTTGAAGATCCGGGACTAGCTGTCGAGACCCAGTACTTC
TRBD1	TRBV10-2	TRBJ1-2	.	CASSEPAGRQGSAYGYTF	TGCGCCAGCAGTGAGCCAGCAGGGAGACAGGGGAGCGCCTATGGCTACACCTTC
.	TRBV5-1	TRBJ1-5	.	CASSLSGLSNQPQHF	TGCGCCAGCAGCCTCTCAGGCCTGAGCAATCAGCCCCAGCATTTT
TRBD2	TRBV7-2	TRBJ2-1	.	CASSLPGLAAQYNEQFF	TGTGCCAGCAGCTTGCCCGGACTAGCGGCGCAGTACAATGAGCAGTTCTTC
TRBD2	TRBV15	TRBJ2-5	few	CATSPGVGGAGEETQYF	TGTGCCACCAGCCCAGGGGTAGGAGGAGCGGGGGAGGAGACCCAGTACTTC
TRBD1	TRBV11-3	TRBJ2-1	.	CASSANRGRGSNEQFF	TGTGCCAGCAGCGCCAACAGGGGGCGCGGCTCCAATGAGCAGTTCTTC
.	TRBV30	TRBJ1-5	.	CAWSVGGEHQPQHF	TGTGCCTGGAGTGTTGGCGGGGAACATCAGCCCCAGCATTTT
TRBD1	TRBV6-6	TRBJ1-6	.	CASRTPGQENSPLHF	TGTGCCAGCAGAACTCCGGGACAGGAGAATTCACCCCTCCACTTT
.	TRBV6-5	TRBJ2-5	few	CASSNQASQETQYF	TGTGCCAGCAGTAACCAAGCGAGCCAAGAGACCCAGTACTTC
.	TRBV2	TRBJ1-1	.	CASSEGRENTEAFF	TGTGCCAGCAGTGAAGGGAGGGAAAACACTGAAGCTTTCTTT
.	TRBV5-1	TRBJ2-3	few	CASSLASVLDTQYF	TGCGCCAGCAGCTTGGCCTCAGTCTTAGATACGCAGTATTTT
TRBD2	TRBV6-1	TRBJ2-2	few	CASRSSGGATGELFF	TGTGCCAGCAGGTCTAGCGGGGGGGCCACCGGGGAGCTGTTTTTT
.	TRBV29-1	TRBJ2-2	.	CSDRELKGAGELFF	TGCAGCGACCGGGAGTTAAAAGGAGCCGGGGAGCTGTTTTTT
TRBD1	TRBV5-1	TRBJ1-5	.	CASSPTPQGAHQPQHF	TGCGCCAGCAGCCCCACTCCTCAGGGGGCGCATCAGCCCCAGCATTTT
.	TRBV5-6	TRBJ1-1	.	CASSFNSFMNTEAFF	TGTGCCAGCAGCTTTAACAGTTTTATGAACACTGAAGCTTTCTTT
TRBD1	TRBV6-6	TRBJ1-1	few	CASSYSITGVDTEAFF	TGTGCCAGCAGTTACTCGATTACAGGGGTAGACACTGAAGCTTTCTTT
.	TRBV28	TRBJ2-5	once	CASSLPGAQETQYF	TGTGCCAGCAGTTTACCGGGAGCTCAAGAGACCCAGTACTTC
TRBD1	TRBV2	TRBJ2-5	.	CASSTQGVQETQYF	TGTGCCAGCAGCACGCAGGGGGTCCAAGAGACCCAGTACTTC
.	TRBV6-6	TRBJ2-1	.	CASSPSHSYNEQFF	TGTGCCAGCAGTCCTAGTCACTCCTACAATGAGCAGTTCTTC
.	TRBV5-1	TRBJ2-3	once	CASSRGSTDTQYF	TGCGCCAGCAGCAGGGGGAGCACAGATACGCAGTATTTT
.	TRBV7-8	TRBJ2-4	.	CASSLGGGRNIQYF	TGTGCCAGCAGCTTAGGGGGAGGCCGTAACATTCAGTACTTC
TRBD1	TRBV9	TRBJ1-1	few	CASSVESGTGGTEAFF	TGTGCCAGCAGCGTAGAGAGCGGGACAGGGGGCACTGAAGCTTTCTTT
TRBD1	TRBV4-2	TRBJ1-5	.	CASSTTGETHQPQHF	TGTGCCAGCAGCACAACAGGGGAAACCCATCAGCCCCAGCATTTT